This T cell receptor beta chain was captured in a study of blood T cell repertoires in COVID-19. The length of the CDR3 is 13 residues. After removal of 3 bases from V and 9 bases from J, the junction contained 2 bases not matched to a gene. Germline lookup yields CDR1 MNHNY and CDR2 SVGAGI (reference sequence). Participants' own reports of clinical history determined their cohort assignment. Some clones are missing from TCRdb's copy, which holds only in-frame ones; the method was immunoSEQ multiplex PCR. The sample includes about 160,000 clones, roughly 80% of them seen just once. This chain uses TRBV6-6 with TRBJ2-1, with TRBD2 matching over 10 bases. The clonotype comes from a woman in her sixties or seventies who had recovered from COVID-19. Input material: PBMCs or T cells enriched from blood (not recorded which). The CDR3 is CASSYSGGSEQFF. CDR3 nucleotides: TGTGCCAGCAGTTATAGCGGGGGGTCTGAGCAGTTCTTC.